The source of this T cell receptor (beta chain) is a study of cytomegalovirus exposure and HLA in healthy donors. Study details: About 82 million unique TCRs from HLA-typed donors were held in an early release of data.

The CDR3 sequence is 15 residues long. The V end lost 1 base, the J end lost 1 base, and 13 bases lay between the germline ends. Germline CDR1 and CDR2: GTSNPN and SVGIG (reference sequence). A word on this clone: Its cognate antigen is unknown.

The primer mix had 60 Vbeta and 13 Jbeta primers. Assay used: immunoSEQ multiplex PCR; TCRdb lists only in-frame clones, some missing. The table records about 140,000 clones, around 80% of them present only once. General observations from the study: A later analysis linked a missense DCLRE1C variant to TCR beta V- and J-gene trimming. Common viral pathogens were later found to be apparently linked to several of the most significant clusters.

The TCR sequence derives from a man aged 40-55 years in good health and CMV-seronegative. The sample was PBMCs. This chain uses TRBV30 with TRBJ2-5, with a weak D call TRBD1 (6 bases). DNA of the CDR3: TGTGCCTGGAGTGCCGGGACATCTGTCCAAGAGACCCAGTACTTC. This translates into CAWSAGTSVQETQYF.